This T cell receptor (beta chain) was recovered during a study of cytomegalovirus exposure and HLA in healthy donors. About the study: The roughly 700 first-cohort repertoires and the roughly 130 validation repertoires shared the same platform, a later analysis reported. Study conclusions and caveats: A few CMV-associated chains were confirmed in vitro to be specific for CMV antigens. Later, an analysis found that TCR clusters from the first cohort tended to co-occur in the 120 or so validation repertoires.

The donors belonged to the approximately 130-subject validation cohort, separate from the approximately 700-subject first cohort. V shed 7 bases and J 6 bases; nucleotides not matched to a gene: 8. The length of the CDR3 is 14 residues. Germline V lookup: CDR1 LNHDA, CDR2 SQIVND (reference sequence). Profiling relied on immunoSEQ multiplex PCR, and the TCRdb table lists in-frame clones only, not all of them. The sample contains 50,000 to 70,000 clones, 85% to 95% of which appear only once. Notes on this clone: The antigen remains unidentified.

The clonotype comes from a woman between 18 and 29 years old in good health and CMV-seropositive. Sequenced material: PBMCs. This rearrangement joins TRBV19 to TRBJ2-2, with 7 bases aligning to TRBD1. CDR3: CASNLGQAAGELFF. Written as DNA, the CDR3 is TGTGCCAGTAACCTCGGACAGGCCGCCGGGGAGCTGTTTTTT.